Reported below is one TCR beta chain. Its antigen is still unknown. These data belong to a study of brain T cells in children with intractable seizures. Time point noted: blood from clinic visit 5 months post-surgery; TSC patient then seizure free. Surgery cases with the highest brain T cell transcript signatures were chosen for sequencing. The repertoire was sequenced with immunoSEQ multiplex PCR; TCRdb's copy has only in-frame clones and lacks some. Of about 340,000 clones listed, 93% were seen once; the top ten hold 5% to 7%. Findings of the study overall: Clones missing pre-surgery may reflect undersampling of that blood sample. Viral specificity was inferred only from CDR3 similarity; HCMV serostatus was unknown.

CDR1 and CDR2 (germline): MGHRA, YSYEKL. V gave up 5 bases and J gave up 0 bases, with 13 bases separating them. The CDR3 has 15 amino acids. The sequencing here drew on peripheral blood, taken more than 4 months after surgery. The sequence derives from a boy in the first two years of life with tuberous sclerosis and intractable seizures. J is TRBJ1-1 and V is TRBV4-1, with a possible D match to TRBD1 (6 bases). The CDR3: CASSTPGGVNTEAFF. Here the CDR3 DNA reads TGCGCCAGCAGCACTCCCGGGGGCGTGAACACTGAAGCTTTCTTT.